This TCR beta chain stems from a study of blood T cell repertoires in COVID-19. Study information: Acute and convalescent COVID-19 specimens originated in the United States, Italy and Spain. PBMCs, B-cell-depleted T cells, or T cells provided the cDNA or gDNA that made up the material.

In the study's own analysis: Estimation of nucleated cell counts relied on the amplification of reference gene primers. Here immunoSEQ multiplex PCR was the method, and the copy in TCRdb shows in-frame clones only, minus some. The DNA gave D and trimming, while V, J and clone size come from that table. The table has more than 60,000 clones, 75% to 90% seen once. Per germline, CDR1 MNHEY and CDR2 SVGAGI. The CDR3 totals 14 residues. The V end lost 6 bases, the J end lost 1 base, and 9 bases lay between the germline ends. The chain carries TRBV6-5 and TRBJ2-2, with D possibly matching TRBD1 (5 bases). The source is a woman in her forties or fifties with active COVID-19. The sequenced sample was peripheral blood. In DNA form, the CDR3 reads TGTGCCAGCAGGATACAGGAGAACACCGGGGAGCTGTTTTTT. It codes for CASRIQENTGELFF.